The sequence of this T cell receptor beta chain was determined in a study of blood T cell repertoires in COVID-19. The overall study: Italy, Spain and the United States were the sources of the convalescent and acute COVID-19 samples. The analysed material was cDNA or gDNA that came from T cells, B-cell-depleted T cells, or PBMCs.

Data came from immunoSEQ multiplex PCR; TCRdb stores just in-frame clones and leaves some out. The sample yields 300,000 to 350,000 clones, roughly 90% seen once. The sample was peripheral blood. The receptor was derived from a woman aged 25 to 39 with COVID-19, enrolled during active disease.

The CDR3 spells CASSLTGIFTGELFF. The CDR3 nucleotides read TGTGCCAGCAGCTTAACAGGCATATTCACCGGGGAGCTGTTTTTT. The J gene is TRBJ2-2, the V gene TRBV11-2; the D gene is possibly TRBD1 (5 bases). Germline values: CDR1 SGHAT, CDR2 FQNNGV. This CDR3 region has 15 residues. V gave up 2 bases and J gave up 4 bases, with 11 bases separating them. Combining the CDR3 with reference TRBV11-2 and TRBJ2-2 gives the whole variable domain EAGVAQSPRYKIIEKRQSVAFWCNPISGHATLYWYQQILGQGPKLLIQFQNNGVVDDSQLPKDRFSAERLKGVDSTLKIQPAKLEDSAVYLCASSLTGIFTGELFFGEGSRLTVL.